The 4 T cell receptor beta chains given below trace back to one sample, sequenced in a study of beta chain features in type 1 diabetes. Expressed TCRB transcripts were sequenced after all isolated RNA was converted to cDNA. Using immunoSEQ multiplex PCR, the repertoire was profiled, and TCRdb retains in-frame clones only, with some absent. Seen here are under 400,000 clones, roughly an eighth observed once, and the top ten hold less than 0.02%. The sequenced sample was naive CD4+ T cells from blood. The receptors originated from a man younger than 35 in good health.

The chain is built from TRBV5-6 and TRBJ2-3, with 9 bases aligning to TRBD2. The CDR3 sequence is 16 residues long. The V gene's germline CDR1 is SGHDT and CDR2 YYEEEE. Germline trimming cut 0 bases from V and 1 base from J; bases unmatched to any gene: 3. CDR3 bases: TGTGCCAGCAGCTTGGTTTTAGCGGGAGGCACAGATACGCAGTATTTT. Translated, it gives CASSLVLAGGTDTQYF. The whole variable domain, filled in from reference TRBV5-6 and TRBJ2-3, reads DAGVTQSPTHLIKTRGQQVTLRCSPKSGHDTVSWYQQALGQGPQFIFQYYEEEERQRGNFPDRFSGHQFPNYSSELNVNALLLGDSALYLCASSLVLAGGTDTQYFGPGTRLTVL.

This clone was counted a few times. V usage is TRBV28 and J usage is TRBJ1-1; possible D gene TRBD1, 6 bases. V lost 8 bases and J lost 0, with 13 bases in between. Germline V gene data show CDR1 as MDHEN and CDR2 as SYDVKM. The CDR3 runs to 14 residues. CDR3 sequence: CASSMDSLNTEAFF. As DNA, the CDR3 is TGTGCCAGCTCGATGGACAGCTTGAACACTGAAGCTTTCTTT.

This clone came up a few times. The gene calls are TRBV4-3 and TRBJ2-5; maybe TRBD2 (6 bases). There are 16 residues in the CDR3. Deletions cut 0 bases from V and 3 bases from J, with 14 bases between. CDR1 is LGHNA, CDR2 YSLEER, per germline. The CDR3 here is CASSQDQFGGEETQYF. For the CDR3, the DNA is TGCGCCAGCAGCCAAGATCAATTCGGGGGAGAAGAGACCCAGTACTTC.

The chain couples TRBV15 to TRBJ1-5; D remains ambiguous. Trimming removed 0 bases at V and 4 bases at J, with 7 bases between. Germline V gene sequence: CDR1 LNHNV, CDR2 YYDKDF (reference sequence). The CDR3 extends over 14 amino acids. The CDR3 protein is CATSRERRNQPQHF. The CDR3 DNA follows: TGTGCCACCAGCAGAGAAAGGAGAAATCAGCCCCAGCATTTT. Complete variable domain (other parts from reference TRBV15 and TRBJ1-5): DAMVIQNPRYQVTQFGKPVTLSCSQTLNHNVMYWYQQKSSQAPKLLFHYYDKDFNNEADTPDNFQSRRPNTSFCFLDIRSPGLGDTAMYLCATSRERRNQPQHFGDGTRLSIL.